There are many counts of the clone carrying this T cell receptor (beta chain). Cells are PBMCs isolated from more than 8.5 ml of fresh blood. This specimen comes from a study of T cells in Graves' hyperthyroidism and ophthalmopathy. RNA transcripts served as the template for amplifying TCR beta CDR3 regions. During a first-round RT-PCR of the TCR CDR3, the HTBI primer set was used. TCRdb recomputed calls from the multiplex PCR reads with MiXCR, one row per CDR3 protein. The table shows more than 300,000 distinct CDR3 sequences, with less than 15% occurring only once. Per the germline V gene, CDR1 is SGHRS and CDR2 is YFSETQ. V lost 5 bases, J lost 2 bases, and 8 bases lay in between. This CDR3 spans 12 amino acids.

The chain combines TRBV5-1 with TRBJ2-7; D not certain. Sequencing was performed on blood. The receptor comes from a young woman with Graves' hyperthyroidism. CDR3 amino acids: CASRGSTYEQYF. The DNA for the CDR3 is TGCGCCAGCAGGGGCAGTACCTACGAGCAGTACTTC.